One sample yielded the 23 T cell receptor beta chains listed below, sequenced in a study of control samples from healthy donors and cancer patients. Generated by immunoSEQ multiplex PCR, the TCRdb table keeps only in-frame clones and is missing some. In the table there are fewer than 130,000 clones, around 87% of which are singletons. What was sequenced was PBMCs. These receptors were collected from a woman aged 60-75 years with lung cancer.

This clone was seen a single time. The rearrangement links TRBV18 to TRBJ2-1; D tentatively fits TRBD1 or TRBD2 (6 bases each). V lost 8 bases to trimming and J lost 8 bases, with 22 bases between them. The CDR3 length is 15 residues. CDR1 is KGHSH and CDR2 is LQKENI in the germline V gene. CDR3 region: CASAPGGGLTYEQFF. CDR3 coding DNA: TGTGCCAGCGCCCCCGGTGGGGGGCTGACCTATGAGCAGTTCTTC.

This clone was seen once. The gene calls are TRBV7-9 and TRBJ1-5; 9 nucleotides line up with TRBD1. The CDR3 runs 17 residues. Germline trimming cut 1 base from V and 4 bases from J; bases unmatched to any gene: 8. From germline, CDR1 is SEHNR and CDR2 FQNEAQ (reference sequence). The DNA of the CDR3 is TGTGCCAGCAGCTTAGTCGGCGGGGGACAGGGAAATCAGCCCCAGCATTTT. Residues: CASSLVGGGQGNQPQHF.

CDR3 nucleotides: TGTGCCAGCAGTACAAGAGCTAGCGGGAGCTACAATGAGCAGTTCTTC. This gives the protein CASSTRASGSYNEQFF. This chain links TRBV27 with TRBJ2-1; TRBD2 aligns across 10 bases. CDR1 is MNHEY, CDR2 SMNVEV, per germline (reference sequence). The CDR3 has 16 residues. V shed 5 bases, J shed 3 bases, and the junction held 7 bases outside the gene matches.

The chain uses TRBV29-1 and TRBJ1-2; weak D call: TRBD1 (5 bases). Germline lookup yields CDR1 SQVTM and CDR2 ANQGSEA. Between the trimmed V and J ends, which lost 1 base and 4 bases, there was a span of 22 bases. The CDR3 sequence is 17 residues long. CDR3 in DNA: TGCAGCGTTGAAGTCAAGTCCCCTTCAGGGTTCGGCTATGGCTACACCTTC. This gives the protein CSVEVKSPSGFGYGYTF.

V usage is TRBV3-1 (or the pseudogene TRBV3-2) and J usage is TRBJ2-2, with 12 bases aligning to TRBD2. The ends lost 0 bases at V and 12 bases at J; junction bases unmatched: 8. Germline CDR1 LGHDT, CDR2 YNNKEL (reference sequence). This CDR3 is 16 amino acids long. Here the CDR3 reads CASSQDSRLAGGKLFF. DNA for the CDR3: TGTGCCAGCAGCCAAGACTCTCGGCTAGCGGGGGGGAAGCTGTTTTTT.

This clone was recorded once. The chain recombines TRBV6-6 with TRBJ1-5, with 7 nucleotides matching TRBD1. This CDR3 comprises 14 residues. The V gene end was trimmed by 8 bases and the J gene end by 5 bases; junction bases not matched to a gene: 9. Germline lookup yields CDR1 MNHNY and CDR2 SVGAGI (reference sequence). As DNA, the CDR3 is TGTGCCAGCGGGACAGACGGGCTTTATCAGCCCCAGCATTTT. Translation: CASGTDGLYQPQHF.

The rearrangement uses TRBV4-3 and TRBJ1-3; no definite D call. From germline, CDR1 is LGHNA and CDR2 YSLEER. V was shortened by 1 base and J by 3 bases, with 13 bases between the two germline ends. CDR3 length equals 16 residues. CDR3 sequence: CASSQGGQAVGNTIYF. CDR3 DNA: TGCGCCAGCAGCCAAGGAGGGCAGGCCGTTGGAAACACCATATATTTT.

CDR3 nucleotide sequence: TGTGCTCCCTTCCGCGGGGGGGAGAACACTGAAGCTTTCTTT. The encoded protein is CAPFRGGENTEAFF. This chain uses TRBV7-7 with TRBJ1-1; possible D gene TRBD1, 5 bases. Per germline, CDR1 SSHAT and CDR2 FNYEAQ (reference sequence). The length of the CDR3 is 14 residues.

The CDR3 DNA is TGTGCCAGCTCCGGACAGGGGAGAAATCAGCCCCAGCATTTT. It yields the protein CASSGQGRNQPQHF. The chain is built from TRBV18 and TRBJ1-5; 9 nucleotides match TRBD1. This CDR3 comprises 14 residues. CDR1 is KGHSH and CDR2 is LQKENI in the germline V gene. V gave up 6 bases and J gave up 4 bases; unmatched junction bases: 4.

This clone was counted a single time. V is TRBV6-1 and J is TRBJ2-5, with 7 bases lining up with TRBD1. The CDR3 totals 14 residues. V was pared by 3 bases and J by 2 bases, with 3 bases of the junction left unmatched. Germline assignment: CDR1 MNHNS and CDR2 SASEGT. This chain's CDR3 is CASSEGTAQETQYF. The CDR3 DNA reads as TGTGCCAGCAGTGAGGGGACAGCTCAAGAGACCCAGTACTTC.

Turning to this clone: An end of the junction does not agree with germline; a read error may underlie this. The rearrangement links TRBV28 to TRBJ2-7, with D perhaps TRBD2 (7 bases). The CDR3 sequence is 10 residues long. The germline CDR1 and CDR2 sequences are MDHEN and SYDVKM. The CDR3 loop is CATGPGEGGF. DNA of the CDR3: TGTGCCACCGGGCCAGGGGAGGGGGGTTTC.

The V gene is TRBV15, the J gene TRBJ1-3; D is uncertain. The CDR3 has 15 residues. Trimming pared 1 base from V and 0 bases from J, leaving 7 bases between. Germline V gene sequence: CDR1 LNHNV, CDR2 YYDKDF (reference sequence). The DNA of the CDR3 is TGTGCCACCAGCAGAGCCTCCAGCTCTGGAAACACCATATATTTT. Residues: CATSRASSSGNTIYF. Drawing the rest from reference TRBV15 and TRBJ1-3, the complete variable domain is DAMVIQNPRYQVTQFGKPVTLSCSQTLNHNVMYWYQQKSSQAPKLLFHYYDKDFNNEADTPDNFQSRRPNTSFCFLDIRSPGLGDTAMYLCATSRASSSGNTIYFGEGSWLTVV.

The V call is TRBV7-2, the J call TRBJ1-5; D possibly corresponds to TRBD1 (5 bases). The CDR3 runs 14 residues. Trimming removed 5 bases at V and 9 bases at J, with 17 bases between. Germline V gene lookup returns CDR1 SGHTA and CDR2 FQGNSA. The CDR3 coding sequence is TGTGCCAGCAGCCCTGCCGGGGGAGATTGGCCCCAGCATTTT. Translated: CASSPAGGDWPQHF.

CDR3 DNA sequence: TGTGCCAGCAGCCAAGAACCTGGCTCCTACAATGAGCAGTTCTTC. Its protein product is CASSQEPGSYNEQFF. The chain is built from TRBV3-1 (or the pseudogene TRBV3-2) and TRBJ2-1; D uncertain. CDR1 and CDR2 from the germline V gene are LGHDT and YNNKEL (reference sequence). Trimming pared 0 bases from V and 0 bases from J, leaving 6 bases between. CDR3 length: 15 residues.

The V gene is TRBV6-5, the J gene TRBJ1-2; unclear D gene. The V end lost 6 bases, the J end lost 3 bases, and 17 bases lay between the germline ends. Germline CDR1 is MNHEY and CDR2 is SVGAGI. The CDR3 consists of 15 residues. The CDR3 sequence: CASSPILTQDYGYTF. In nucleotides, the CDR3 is TGTGCCAGCAGCCCGATCTTAACTCAGGACTATGGCTACACCTTC.

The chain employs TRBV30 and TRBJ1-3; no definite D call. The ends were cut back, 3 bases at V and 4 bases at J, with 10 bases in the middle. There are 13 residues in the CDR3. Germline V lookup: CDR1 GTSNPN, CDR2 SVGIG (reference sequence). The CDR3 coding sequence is TGTGCCTGGAGCGGTACCCCCGGAAACACCATATATTTT. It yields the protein CAWSGTPGNTIYF.

The CDR3 region has the DNA TGCGCCAGCTCCACAGGGAACTATGGCTACACCTTC. Encoded protein: CASSTGNYGYTF. The chain recombines TRBV5-1 with TRBJ1-2; D possibly corresponds to TRBD1 (6 bases). The germline V and J ends were trimmed by 7 bases and 2 bases, with 9 bases remaining between them. The CDR3 loop spans 12 amino acids. CDR1 is SGHRS, CDR2 YFSETQ, per germline.

The CDR3 sequence: CASRGGGEQFF. In nucleotides, the CDR3 is TGTGCCAGCAGAGGGGGGGGTGAGCAGTTCTTC. The chain is built from TRBV2 and TRBJ2-1; perhaps TRBD2 as D (7 bases). Looked up from germline, CDR1 is SNHLY and CDR2 is FYNNEI. V was trimmed by 6 bases and J by 9 bases, leaving 9 bases between them. The CDR3 length is 11 residues.

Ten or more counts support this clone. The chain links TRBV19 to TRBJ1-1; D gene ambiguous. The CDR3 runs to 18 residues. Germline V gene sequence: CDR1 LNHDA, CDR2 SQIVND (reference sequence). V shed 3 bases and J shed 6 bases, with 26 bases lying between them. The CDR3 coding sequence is TGTGCCAGTAGTATCGCCAGCTACCGCAGCACAAAACGGCCTGAAGCTTTCTTT. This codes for CASSIASYRSTKRPEAFF.

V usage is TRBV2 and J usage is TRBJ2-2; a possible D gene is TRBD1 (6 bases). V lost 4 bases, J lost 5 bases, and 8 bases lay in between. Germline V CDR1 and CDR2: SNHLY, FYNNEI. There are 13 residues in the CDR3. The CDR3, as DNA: TGTGCCAGCAGTGGCCAGGGGACCGGGGAGCTGTTTTTT. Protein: CASSGQGTGELFF.

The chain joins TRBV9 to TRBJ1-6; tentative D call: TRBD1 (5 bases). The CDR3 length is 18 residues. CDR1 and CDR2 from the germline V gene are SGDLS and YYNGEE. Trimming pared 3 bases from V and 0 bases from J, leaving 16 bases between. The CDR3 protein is CASSATDNQSSYNSPLHF. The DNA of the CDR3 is TGTGCCAGCAGCGCAACGGACAACCAGAGCTCCTATAATTCACCCCTCCACTTT.

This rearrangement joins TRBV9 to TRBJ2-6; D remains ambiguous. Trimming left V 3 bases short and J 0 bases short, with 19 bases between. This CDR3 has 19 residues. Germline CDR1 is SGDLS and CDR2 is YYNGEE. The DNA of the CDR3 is TGTGCCAGCAGCGCGTCGGAAGAGACCAGCGACTCTGGGGCCAACGTCCTGACTTTC. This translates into CASSASEETSDSGANVLTF.

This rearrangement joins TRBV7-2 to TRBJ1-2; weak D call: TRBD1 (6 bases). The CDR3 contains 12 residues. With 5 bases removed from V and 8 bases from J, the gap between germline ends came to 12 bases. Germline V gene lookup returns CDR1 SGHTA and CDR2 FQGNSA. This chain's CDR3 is CASSIKGGGYTF. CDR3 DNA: TGTGCCAGCAGCATAAAGGGGGGCGGCTACACCTTC.